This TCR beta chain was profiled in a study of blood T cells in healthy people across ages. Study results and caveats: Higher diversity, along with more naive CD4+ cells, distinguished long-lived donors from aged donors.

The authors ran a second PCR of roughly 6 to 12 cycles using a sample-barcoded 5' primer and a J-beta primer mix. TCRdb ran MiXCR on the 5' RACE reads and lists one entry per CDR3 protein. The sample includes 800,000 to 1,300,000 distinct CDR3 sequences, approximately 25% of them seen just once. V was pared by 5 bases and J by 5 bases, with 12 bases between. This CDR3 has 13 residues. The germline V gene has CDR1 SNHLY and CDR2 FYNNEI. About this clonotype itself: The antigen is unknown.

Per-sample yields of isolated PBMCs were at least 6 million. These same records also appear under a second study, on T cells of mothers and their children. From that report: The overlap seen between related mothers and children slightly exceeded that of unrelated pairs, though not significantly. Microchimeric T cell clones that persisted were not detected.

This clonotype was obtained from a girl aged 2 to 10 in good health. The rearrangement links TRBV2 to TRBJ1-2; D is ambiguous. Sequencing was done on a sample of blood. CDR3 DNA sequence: TGTGCCAGCAGTATCGGGCTGAGATATGGCTACACCTTC. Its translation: CASSIGLRYGYTF.